This T cell receptor beta chain came from a study of shared clonotypes between healthy human individuals. Across the whole study: CD8 memory received one plate per donor, CD8 naive two, CD4 memory three and CD4 naive three.

Each subset's genomic DNA was shared equally among a number of immunoSEQ plates. TCRdb's table, derived via immunoSEQ multiplex PCR, lists solely in-frame clones and lacks some. This sample has 950,000 to 1,200,000 clones, with approximately 80% found just once. CDR3 length equals 16 residues. Germline loops: CDR1 SGHTA, CDR2 FQGTGA. Trimming took 2 bases from V and 6 from J, leaving 20 bases between them. The sequence was collected from a man aged 18 to 30 in good health. Some clones in this sample may be carry-over from other donors' samples. This sequence joins TRBV7-3 and TRBJ2-7; D ambiguous. The sample comprised memory CD4+ T cells from PBMCs. As for subset: CD45RA-negative fraction. Here the CDR3 reads CASSLGRRTGSGEQYF. The CDR3 DNA follows: TGTGCCAGCAGCTTAGGGCGGCGAACCGGATCCGGCGAGCAGTACTTC.